This is a list of T cell receptor beta chains from one sample in a study of blood T cell repertoires in COVID-19. Measured with immunoSEQ multiplex PCR; TCRdb has only the in-frame clones, and not every one. The sample has 150,000 to 250,000 clones, roughly four fifths seen once. Sequencing used PBMCs or T cells enriched from blood (not recorded which). Receptors originate from a man in his forties who had recovered from COVID-19. Both conserved end residues are part of each CDR3. D genes are given only for firm matches. Clone size is not always given. Where it is, it says once, few, many or a class for expanded clones.

len	v_gene	d_gene	j_gene	abundance	CDR3aa	CDR3nt
15	TRBV7-6	.	TRBJ1-6	once	CASSSGAELNSPLHF	TGTGCCAGCAGCAGTGGAGCGGAACTTAATTCACCCCTCCACTTT
13	TRBV30	.	TRBJ1-6	.	CAWSGGENSPLHF	TGTGCCTGGAGTGGGGGAGAGAATTCACCCCTCCACTTT
13	TRBV28	.	TRBJ1-2	few	CASSSRPFRGYTF	TGTGCCAGCAGTTCCCGGCCCTTCAGGGGCTACACCTTC
13	TRBV7-2	.	TRBJ2-3	.	CASSLSVRDTQYF	TGTGCCAGCAGCTTATCGGTCCGAGATACGCAGTATTTT
17	TRBV7-8	.	TRBJ2-2	.	CASSLASQGSYGGELFF	TGTGCCAGCAGCTTAGCGTCGCAGGGGTCGTATGGCGGGGAGCTGTTTTTT
17	TRBV11-2	.	TRBJ2-3	.	CASSLESAGKGTDTQYF	TGTGCCAGCAGCTTAGAATCGGCGGGAAAGGGCACAGATACGCAGTATTTT
15	TRBV28	.	TRBJ2-7	.	CASSLKGTGDHEQYF	TGTGCCAGCAGTTTAAAAGGGACTGGCGACCACGAGCAGTACTTC
10	TRBV2	.	TRBJ1-5	.	CASGDQPQHF	TGTGCCAGCGGAGATCAGCCCCAGCATTTT
14	TRBV19	.	TRBJ1-1	.	CASSYGQVNTEAFF	TGTGCCAGTAGTTATGGGCAAGTGAACACTGAAGCTTTCTTT
19	TRBV3-1/TRBV3-2	TRBD1	TRBJ1-6	.	CASSQRSLQGAGGNSPLHF	TGTGCCAGCAGCCAAAGATCCCTACAGGGGGCAGGGGGTAATTCACCCCTCCACTTT
17	TRBV2	TRBD2	TRBJ2-3	.	CASSELAGGISTDTQYF	TGTGCCAGCAGTGAGTTAGCGGGAGGAATTAGCACAGATACGCAGTATTTT
16	TRBV7-3	.	TRBJ2-2	.	CASSLISGRNTGELFF	TGTGCCAGCAGTCTTATTTCCGGGAGGAACACCGGGGAGCTGTTTTTT
15	TRBV19	TRBD1	TRBJ1-1	.	CASSRHGTGGTEAFF	TGTGCCAGTAGTAGACATGGGACAGGAGGAACTGAAGCTTTCTTT
13	TRBV18	.	TRBJ2-7	.	CASSGAGAYEQYF	TGTGCCAGCTCTGGGGCAGGGGCCTACGAGCAGTACTTC
15	TRBV7-6	.	TRBJ1-3	.	CASSRGGNSGNTIYF	TGTGCCAGCAGCCGAGGGGGAAACTCTGGAAACACCATATATTTT
15	TRBV9	TRBD1	TRBJ2-7	.	CASSVGVTGNYEQYF	TGTGCCAGCAGCGTAGGGGTGACAGGGAACTACGAGCAGTACTTC
14	TRBV3-1/TRBV3-2	.	TRBJ1-1	.	CASSPVLLNTEAFF	TGTGCCAGCAGCCCGGTGTTACTGAACACTGAAGCTTTCTTT
12	TRBV30	.	TRBJ1-1	.	CAWGQMNTEAFF	TGTGCCTGGGGACAGATGAACACTGAAGCTTTCTTT
14	TRBV19	.	TRBJ1-1	.	CASTQGRVYTEAFF	TGTGCCAGTACCCAGGGGAGAGTTTACACTGAAGCTTTCTTT
14	TRBV7-9	TRBD1	TRBJ1-5	once	CASSVTGGHQPQHF	TGTGCCAGCAGCGTTACAGGGGGACATCAGCCCCAGCATTTT
16	TRBV9	TRBD2	TRBJ2-1	.	CASSVAAGTSYNEQFF	TGTGCCAGCAGCGTAGCTGCCGGGACTAGCTACAATGAGCAGTTCTTC
13	TRBV19	.	TRBJ2-2	.	CASSISRSGELFF	TGTGCCAGTAGTATAAGCCGGAGCGGGGAGCTGTTTTTT
14	TRBV6-5	.	TRBJ2-2	few	CASSRQIFTGELFF	TGTGCCAGCAGTCGACAGATCTTCACCGGGGAGCTGTTTTTT